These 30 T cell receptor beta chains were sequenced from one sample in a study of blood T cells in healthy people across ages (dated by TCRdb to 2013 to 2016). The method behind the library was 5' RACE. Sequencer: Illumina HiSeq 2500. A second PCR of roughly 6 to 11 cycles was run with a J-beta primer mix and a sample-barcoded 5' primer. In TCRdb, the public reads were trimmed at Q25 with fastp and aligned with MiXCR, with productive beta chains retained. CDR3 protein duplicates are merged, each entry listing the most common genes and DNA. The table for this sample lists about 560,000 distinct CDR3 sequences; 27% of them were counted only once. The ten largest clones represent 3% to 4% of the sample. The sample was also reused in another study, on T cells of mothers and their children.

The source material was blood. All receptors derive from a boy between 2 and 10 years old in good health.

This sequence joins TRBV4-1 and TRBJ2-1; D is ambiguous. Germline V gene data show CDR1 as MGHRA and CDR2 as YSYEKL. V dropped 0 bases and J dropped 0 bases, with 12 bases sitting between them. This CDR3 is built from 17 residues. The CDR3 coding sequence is TGCGCCAGCAGCCAAGATATGGTAGAAAGCTCCTACAATGAGCAGTTCTTC. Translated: CASSQDMVESSYNEQFF.

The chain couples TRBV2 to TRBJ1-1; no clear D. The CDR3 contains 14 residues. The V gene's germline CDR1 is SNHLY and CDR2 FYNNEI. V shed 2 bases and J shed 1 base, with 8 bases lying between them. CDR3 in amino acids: CASSELAGNTEAFF. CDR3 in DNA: TGTGCCAGCAGTGAACTTGCGGGGAACACTGAAGCTTTCTTT.

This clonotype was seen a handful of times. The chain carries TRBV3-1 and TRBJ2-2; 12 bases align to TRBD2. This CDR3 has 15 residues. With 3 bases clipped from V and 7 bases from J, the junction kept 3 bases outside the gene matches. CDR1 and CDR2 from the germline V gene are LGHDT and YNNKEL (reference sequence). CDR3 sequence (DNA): TGTGCCAGCAGCCAGACTAGCGGGAGAGTCGGGGAGCTGTTTTTT. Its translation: CASSQTSGRVGELFF.

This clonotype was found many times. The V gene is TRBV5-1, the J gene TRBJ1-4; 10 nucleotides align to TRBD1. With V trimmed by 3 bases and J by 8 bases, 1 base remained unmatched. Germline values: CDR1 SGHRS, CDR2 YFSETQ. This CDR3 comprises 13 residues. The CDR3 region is CASSSDRGEKLFF. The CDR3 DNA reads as TGCGCCAGCAGCTCGGACAGGGGGGAAAAACTGTTTTTT.

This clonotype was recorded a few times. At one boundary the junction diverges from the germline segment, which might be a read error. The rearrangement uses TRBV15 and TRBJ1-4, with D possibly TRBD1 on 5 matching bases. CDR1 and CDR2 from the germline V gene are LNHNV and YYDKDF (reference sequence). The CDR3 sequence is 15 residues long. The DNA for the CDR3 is TGTGCCGCCAGCAGAGATTCTATAGTTGGGGGGTTACTGTTTTTT. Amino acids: CAASRDSIVGGLLFF.

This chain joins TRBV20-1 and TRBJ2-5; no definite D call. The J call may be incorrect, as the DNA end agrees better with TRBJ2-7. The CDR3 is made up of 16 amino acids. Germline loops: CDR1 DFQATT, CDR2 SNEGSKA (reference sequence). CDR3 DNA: TGCAGTGCTAGAGATCATACCGCTTTGGGTTCCTACGAGCAGTACTTC. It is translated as CSARDHTALGSYEQYF.

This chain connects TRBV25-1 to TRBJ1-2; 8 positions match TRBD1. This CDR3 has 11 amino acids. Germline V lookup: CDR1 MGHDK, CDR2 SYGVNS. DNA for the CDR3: TGTGCTGCCGTGGACAGGGAGGTCTACACCTTC. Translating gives CAAVDREVYTF.

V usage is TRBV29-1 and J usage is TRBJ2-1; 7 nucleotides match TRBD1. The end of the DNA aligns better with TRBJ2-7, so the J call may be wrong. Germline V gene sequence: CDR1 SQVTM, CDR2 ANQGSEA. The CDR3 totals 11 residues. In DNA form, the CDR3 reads TGCAGCGCTCTGACAGGGAACGAGCAGTACTTC. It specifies CSALTGNEQYF.

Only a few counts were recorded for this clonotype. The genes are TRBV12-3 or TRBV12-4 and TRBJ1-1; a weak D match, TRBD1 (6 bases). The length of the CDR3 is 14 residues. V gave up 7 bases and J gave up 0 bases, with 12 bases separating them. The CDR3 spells CASNTGTLNTEAFF. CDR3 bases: TGTGCCAGCAATACAGGGACCCTGAACACTGAAGCTTTCTTT.

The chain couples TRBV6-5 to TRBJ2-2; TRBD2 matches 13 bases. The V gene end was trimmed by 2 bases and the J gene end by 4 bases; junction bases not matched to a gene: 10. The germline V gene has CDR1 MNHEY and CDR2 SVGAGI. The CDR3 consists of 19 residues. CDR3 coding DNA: TGTGCCAGCAGTTACGTTGTCGGACTAGCGGGGGAGTTCACCGGGGAGCTGTTTTTT. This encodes CASSYVVGLAGEFTGELFF.

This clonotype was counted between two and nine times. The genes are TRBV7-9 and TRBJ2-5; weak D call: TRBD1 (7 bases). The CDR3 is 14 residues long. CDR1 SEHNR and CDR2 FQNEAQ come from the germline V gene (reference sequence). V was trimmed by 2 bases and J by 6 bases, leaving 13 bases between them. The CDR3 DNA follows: TGTGCCAGCAGCTTATATCAGGGGGGAAAGACCCAGTACTTC. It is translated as CASSLYQGGKTQYF.

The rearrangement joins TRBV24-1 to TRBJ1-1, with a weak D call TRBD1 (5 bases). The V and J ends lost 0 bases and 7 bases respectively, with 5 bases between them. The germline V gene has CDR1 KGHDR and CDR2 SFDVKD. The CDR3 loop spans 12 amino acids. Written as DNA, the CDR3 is TGTGCCACCAGTGATTTGACAGGTGAAGCTTTCTTT. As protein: CATSDLTGEAFF.

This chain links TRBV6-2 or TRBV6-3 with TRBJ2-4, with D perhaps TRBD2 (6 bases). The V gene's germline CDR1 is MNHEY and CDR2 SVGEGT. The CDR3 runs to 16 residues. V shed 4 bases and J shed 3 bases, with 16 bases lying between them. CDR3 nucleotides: TGTGCCAGCAGTTTGCGCTCTAGCGCCCTCAAAAACATTCAGTACTTC. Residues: CASSLRSSALKNIQYF.

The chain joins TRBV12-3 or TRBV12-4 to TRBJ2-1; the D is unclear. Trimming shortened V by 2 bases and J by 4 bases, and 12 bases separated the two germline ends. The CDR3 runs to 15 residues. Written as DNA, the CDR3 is TGTGCCAGCAGTTTAATGGCGTCCCAATACAATGAGCAGTTCTTC. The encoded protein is CASSLMASQYNEQFF.

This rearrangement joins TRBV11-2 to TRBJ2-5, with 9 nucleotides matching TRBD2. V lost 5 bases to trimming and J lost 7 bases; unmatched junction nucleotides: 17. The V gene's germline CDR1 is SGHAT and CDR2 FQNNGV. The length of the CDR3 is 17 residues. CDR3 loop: CASSNTAGGPRKRTQYF. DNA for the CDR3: TGTGCCAGCAGCAACACCGCGGGGGGGCCTCGAAAGAGGACCCAGTACTTC.

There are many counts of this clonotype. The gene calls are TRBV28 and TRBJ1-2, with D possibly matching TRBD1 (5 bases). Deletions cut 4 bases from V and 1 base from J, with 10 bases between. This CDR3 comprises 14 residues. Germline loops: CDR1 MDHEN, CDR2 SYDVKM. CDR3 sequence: CASSSGQLNYGYTF. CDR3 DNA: TGTGCCAGCAGTTCTGGACAACTTAACTATGGCTACACCTTC.

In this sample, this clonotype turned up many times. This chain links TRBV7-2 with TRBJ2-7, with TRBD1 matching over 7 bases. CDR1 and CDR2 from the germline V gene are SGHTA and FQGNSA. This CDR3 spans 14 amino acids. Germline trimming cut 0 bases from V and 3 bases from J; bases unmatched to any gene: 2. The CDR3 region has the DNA TGTGCCAGCAGCTTAGCAAGACAGGGCTACGAGCAGTACTTC. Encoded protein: CASSLARQGYEQYF.

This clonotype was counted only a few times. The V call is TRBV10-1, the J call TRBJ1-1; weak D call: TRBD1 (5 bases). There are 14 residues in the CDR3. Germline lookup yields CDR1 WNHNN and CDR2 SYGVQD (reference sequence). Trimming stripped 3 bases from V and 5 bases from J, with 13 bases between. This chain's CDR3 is CASSDRGDETEAFF. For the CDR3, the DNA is TGCGCCAGCAGTGACCGAGGGGATGAAACTGAAGCTTTCTTT.

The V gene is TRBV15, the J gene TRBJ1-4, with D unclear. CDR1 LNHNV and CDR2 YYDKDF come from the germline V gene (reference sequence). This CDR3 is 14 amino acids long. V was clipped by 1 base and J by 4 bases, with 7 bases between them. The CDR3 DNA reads TGTGCCACCAGCAGAGCACACCGTAATGAAAAACTGTTTTTT. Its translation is CATSRAHRNEKLFF.

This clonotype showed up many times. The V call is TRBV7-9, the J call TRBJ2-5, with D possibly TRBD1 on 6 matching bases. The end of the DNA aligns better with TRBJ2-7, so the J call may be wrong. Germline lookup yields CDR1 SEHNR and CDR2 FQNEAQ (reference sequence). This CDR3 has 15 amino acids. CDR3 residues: CASSPWRQDSYEQYF. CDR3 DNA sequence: TGTGCCAGCAGCCCATGGCGACAGGACTCCTACGAGCAGTACTTC.

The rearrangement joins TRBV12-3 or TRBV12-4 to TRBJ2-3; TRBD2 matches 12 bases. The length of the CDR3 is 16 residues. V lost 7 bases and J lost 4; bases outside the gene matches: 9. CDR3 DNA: TGTGCCAGCACCCAGACTAGCGGGGGCTTTTCAGATACGCAGTATTTT. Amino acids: CASTQTSGGFSDTQYF.

CDR3 in amino acids: CASSHDRGPLSAQHF. In DNA form, the CDR3 reads TGCGCCAGCAGCCACGACAGGGGGCCTCTTTCAGCCCAGCATTTT. The chain is built from TRBV4-3 and TRBJ1-5, with 10 bases fitting TRBD1. The junction had 10 bases not matched to a gene; V was cut back by 3 bases and J by 11 bases. Germline V gene lookup returns CDR1 LGHNA and CDR2 YSLEER. The CDR3 is made up of 15 amino acids.

The CDR3 nucleotides are TGCGCCAGCAGCTCTGTTGTGGGGGTTCAAGAGACCCAGTACTTC. Translated: CASSSVVGVQETQYF. V and J are TRBV5-1 and TRBJ2-5, with D possibly being TRBD1 or TRBD2 (5 bases each). CDR3 length: 15 amino acids. Per germline, CDR1 SGHRS and CDR2 YFSETQ. The germline V and J ends were trimmed by 3 bases and 2 bases, with 14 bases remaining between them.

The CDR3 protein is CASSQTPGRSYNEQFF. As DNA, the CDR3 is TGCGCCAGCAGCCAGACCCCTGGCAGGTCCTACAATGAGCAGTTCTTC. The genes are TRBV5-1 and TRBJ2-1; D call uncertain. Germline-derived CDR1 and CDR2 are SGHRS and YFSETQ. This CDR3 contains 16 residues. With 4 bases removed from V and 1 base from J, the gap between germline ends came to 15 bases.

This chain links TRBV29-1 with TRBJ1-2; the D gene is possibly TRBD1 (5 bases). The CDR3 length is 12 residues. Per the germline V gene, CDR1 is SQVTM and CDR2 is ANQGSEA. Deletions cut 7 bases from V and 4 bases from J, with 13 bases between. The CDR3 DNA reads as TGCAGCGCCCCGACAGCGGTCTATGGCTACACCTTC. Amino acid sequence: CSAPTAVYGYTF.

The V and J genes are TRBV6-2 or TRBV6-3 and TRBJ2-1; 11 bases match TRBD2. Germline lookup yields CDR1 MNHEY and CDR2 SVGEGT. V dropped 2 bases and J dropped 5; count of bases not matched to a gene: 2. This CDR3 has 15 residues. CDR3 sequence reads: CASSYPGLADNEQFF. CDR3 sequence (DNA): TGTGCCAGCAGTTACCCGGGACTAGCGGACAATGAGCAGTTCTTC.

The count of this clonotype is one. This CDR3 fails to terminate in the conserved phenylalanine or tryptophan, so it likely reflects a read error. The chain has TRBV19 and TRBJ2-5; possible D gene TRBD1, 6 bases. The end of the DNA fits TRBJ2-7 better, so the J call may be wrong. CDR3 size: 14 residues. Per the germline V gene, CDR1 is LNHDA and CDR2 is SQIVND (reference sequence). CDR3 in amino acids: CASSIDTGNYEQYL. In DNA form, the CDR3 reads TGTGCCAGTAGTATAGATACAGGGAACTACGAGCAGTACCTC.

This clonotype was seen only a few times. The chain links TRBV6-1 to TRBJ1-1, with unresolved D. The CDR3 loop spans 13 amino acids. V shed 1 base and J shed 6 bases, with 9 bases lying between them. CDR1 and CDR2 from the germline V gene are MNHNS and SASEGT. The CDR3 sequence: CASSEGGDPEAFF. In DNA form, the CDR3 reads TGTGCCAGCAGTGAAGGGGGTGACCCTGAAGCTTTCTTT.

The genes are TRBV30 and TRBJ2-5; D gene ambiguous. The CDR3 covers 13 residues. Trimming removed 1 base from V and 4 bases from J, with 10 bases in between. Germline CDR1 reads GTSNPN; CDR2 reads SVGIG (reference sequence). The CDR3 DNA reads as TGTGCCTGGAGTGAGGGTGCAGTAGAGACCCAGTACTTC. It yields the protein CAWSEGAVETQYF.

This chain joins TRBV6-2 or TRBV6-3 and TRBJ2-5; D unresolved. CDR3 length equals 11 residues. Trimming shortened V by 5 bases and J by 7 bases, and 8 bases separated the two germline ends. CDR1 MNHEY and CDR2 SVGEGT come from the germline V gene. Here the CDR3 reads CASSRDRTQYF. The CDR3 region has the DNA TGTGCCAGCAGTCGAGATCGGACCCAGTACTTC.